This T cell receptor beta chain emerged from a study of blood T cell repertoires in COVID-19. About the study: Sites in the United States, Italy and Spain provided acute and convalescent COVID-19 samples. Sources were T cells, B-cell-depleted T cells, or PBMCs; the material itself was cDNA or gDNA.

This clone has only one observation. As handled by the study authors: Amplified reference gene primers provided the basis for estimating nucleated cell counts. Assay: immunoSEQ multiplex PCR; the TCRdb copy retains only in-frame clones and omits some. The V and J calls and clone size were taken over from that table, and D and trimming were inferred from the DNA. The sample includes about 60,000 clones, about 91% of them seen just once. The sequencing input was peripheral blood. This sequence was found in a man between 60 and 75 years old with acute or convalescent COVID-19.

For the CDR3, the DNA is TGCGCCAGCAGCTTGAGCGGGAGCAGCAACGAGCAGTACTTC. Translation gives CASSLSGSSNEQYF. The rearrangement uses TRBV5-1 and TRBJ2-7, with 8 bases that match TRBD2. V dropped 1 base and J dropped 5; count of bases not matched to a gene: 5. The CDR3 covers 14 residues. Germline CDR1 and CDR2: SGHRS and YFSETQ.